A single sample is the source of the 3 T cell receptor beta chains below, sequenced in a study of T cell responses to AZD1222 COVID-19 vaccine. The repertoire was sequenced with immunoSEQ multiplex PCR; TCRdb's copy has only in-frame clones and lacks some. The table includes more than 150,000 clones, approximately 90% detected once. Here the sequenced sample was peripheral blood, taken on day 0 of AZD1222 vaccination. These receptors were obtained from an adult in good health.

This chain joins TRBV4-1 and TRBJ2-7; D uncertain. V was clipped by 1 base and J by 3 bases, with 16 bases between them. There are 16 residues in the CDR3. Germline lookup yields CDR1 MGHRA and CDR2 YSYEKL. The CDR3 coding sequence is TGCGCCAGCAGCCAAGGGTCACGAAATAGTTTCTACGAGCAGTACTTC. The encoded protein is CASSQGSRNSFYEQYF.

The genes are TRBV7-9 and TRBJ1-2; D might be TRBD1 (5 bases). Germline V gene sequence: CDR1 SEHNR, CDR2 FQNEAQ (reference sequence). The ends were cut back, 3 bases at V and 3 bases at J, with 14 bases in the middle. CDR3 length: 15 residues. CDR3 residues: CASSLGGTGHYGYTF. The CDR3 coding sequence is TGTGCCAGCAGCTTGGGAGGAACAGGTCACTATGGCTACACCTTC.

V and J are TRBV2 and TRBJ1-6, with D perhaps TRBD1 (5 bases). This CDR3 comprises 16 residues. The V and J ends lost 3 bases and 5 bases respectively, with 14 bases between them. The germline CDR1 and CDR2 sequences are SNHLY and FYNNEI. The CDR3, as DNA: TGTGCCAGCAGTGATGCGGGGCTCTCGGATAATTCACCCCTCCACTTT. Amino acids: CASSDAGLSDNSPLHF.